This T cell receptor beta chain appears in the sequencing data of a study of control samples from healthy donors and cancer patients. CDR1 and CDR2 (germline): GTSNPN, SVGIG (reference sequence). This CDR3 region has 15 residues. Trimming pared 0 bases from V and 6 bases from J, leaving 15 bases between. TCRdb's copy holds only in-frame clones and misses some; the assay was immunoSEQ multiplex PCR. The sample includes about 120,000 clones, roughly 92% of them seen just once. The TCR comes from an elderly man with head and neck cancer. The sample consisted of PBMCs. The chain recombines TRBV30 with TRBJ2-1; D might be TRBD2 (5 bases). The CDR3 here is CAWSVLSGFGNEQFF. In nucleotides, the CDR3 is TGTGCCTGGAGTGTTTTGTCGGGGTTCGGCAATGAGCAGTTCTTC.